This T cell receptor (beta chain) was documented in a study of blood T cell repertoires in COVID-19. Study in general: Sources were T cells, B-cell-depleted T cells, or PBMCs; the material itself was cDNA or gDNA.

Methods used by the authors: By means of reference gene primer amplification, nucleated cell counts were estimated. The protocol was immunoSEQ multiplex PCR, while the TCRdb copy is restricted to in-frame clones and leaves out a portion. D and trimming come from the DNA, and the V and J calls and clone size come from that table. The top ten hold approximately 2.2% of the sample, which has roughly 250,000 clones, about 88% seen once. The TCR comes from a woman aged 40 to 50 who had recovered from COVID-19. The sequenced sample was peripheral blood.

CDR3 in DNA: TGCGCCAGCAGCCAAGATCTTTCCGGGGGAGGGCCGTTCTACAATGAGCAGTTCTTC. Translation: CASSQDLSGGGPFYNEQFF. The chain joins TRBV4-1 to TRBJ2-1; the match to TRBD2 covers 7 bases. The CDR3 is made up of 19 amino acids. Germline CDR1 reads MGHRA; CDR2 reads YSYEKL. Unmatched junction bases numbered 14, after V lost 0 bases and J lost 3 bases.